This T cell receptor beta chain was recorded in a study of T cells in Graves' hyperthyroidism and ophthalmopathy. This clonotype was picked up many times. The CDR3 covers 15 residues. The V gene end was trimmed by 3 bases and the J gene end by 4 bases; junction bases not matched to a gene: 8. The germline V gene encodes CDR1 DFQATT and CDR2 SNEGSKA (reference sequence). The CDR3 regions of TCR beta were amplified from RNA transcripts. The HTBI primer set was used in a first-round RT-PCR of the TCR CDR3. TCRdb recomputed calls from the multiplex PCR reads with MiXCR, one row per CDR3 protein. Of 300,000 to 350,000 distinct CDR3 sequences in the sample, roughly 17% were seen once.

Sequences were obtained from blood. This receptor was obtained from a man aged 25 to 40 with Graves' hyperthyroidism. The chain joins TRBV20-1 to TRBJ2-5, with TRBD2 matching 10 bases. The CDR3 spells CSARASGRAGETQYF. CDR3 bases: TGCAGTGCTAGGGCCAGCGGGAGGGCCGGAGAGACCCAGTACTTC.